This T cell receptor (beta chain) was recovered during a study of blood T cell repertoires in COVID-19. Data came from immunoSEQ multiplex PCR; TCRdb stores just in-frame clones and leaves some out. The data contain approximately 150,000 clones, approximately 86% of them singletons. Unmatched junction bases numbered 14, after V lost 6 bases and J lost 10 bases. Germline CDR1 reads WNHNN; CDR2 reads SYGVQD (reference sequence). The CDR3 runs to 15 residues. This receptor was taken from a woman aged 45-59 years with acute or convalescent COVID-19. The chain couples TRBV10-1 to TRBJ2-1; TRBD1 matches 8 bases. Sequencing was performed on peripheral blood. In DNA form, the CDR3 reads TGCGCCAGCAGCCCCGGCCAGGGGGCGGTGGGAGAGCAGTTCTTC. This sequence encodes CASSPGQGAVGEQFF.